These 10 T cell receptor beta chains came from one sample sequenced in a study of blood T cell repertoires in COVID-19. Profiling relied on immunoSEQ multiplex PCR, and the TCRdb table lists in-frame clones only, not all of them. This sample carries about 240,000 clones, around four fifths of them seen once, and the ten largest clones take under 4.5%. Sequencing used peripheral blood. Receptors originate from a man in his forties or fifties with acute or convalescent COVID-19.

The genes are TRBV28 and TRBJ1-1, with TRBD1 matching 7 bases. After removal of 10 bases from V and 4 bases from J, the junction contained 9 bases not matched to a gene. Germline V gene sequence: CDR1 MDHEN, CDR2 SYDVKM. This CDR3 is built from 13 residues. The CDR3 DNA follows: TGTGCCATTCGAGACAGGGCGATCACTGAAGCTTTCTTT. Its protein is CAIRDRAITEAFF.

The chain joins TRBV23-1 to TRBJ1-6; possible D gene TRBD1, 5 bases. TRBV23-1 is an open reading frame, and its role is uncertain. The CDR3 totals 15 residues. Trimming took off 7 bases at V and 4 bases at J, with 14 bases between the two ends. CDR3 residues: CASTATVQYNSPLHF. The CDR3, as DNA: TGCGCCAGCACCGCGACAGTGCAATATAATTCACCCCTCCACTTT.

This clone has a handful of counts. The V and J genes are TRBV9 and TRBJ2-7, with 9 bases identical to TRBD2. The CDR3 contains 16 residues. Germline-derived CDR1 and CDR2 are SGDLS and YYNGEE. Losses at the gene ends were 3 bases for V and 5 bases for J; bases not matched to a gene: 12. CDR3 coding DNA: TGTGCCAGCAGCGCCCTTGGGCGGGAGGGCCGCGACGAGCAGTACTTC. Its protein product is CASSALGREGRDEQYF.

The chain employs TRBV6-5 and TRBJ1-4; D not certain. Deletions cut 5 bases from V and 8 bases from J, with 18 bases between. Germline loops: CDR1 MNHEY, CDR2 SVGAGI. This CDR3 has 15 amino acids. Here the CDR3 DNA reads TGTGCCAGCAGTCCACGCCGAGGGCTCCGCGAAAAACTGTTTTTT. The encoded protein is CASSPRRGLREKLFF.

The chain recombines TRBV19 with TRBJ1-1; 10 nucleotides match TRBD1. This CDR3 comprises 16 residues. Germline V CDR1 and CDR2: LNHDA, SQIVND (reference sequence). Trimming at V came to 6 bases and at J to 1 base, leaving 8 bases not matched to a gene. The CDR3 DNA reads TGTGCCAGTAGGGTCAAGACAGGGGGCAAGAACACTGAAGCTTTCTTT. The encoded protein is CASRVKTGGKNTEAFF.

V and J are TRBV4-1 and TRBJ1-1, with D maybe TRBD1 (5 bases). Germline V gene sequence: CDR1 MGHRA, CDR2 YSYEKL. The CDR3 length is 17 residues. The germline V and J ends were trimmed by 4 bases and 0 bases, with 18 bases remaining between them. The CDR3 protein is CASSRSDNLGLNTEAFF. DNA for the CDR3: TGCGCCAGCAGCCGGTCGGACAACCTTGGTCTGAACACTGAAGCTTTCTTT.

The chain recombines TRBV11-3 with TRBJ2-7, with TRBD1 matching 7 bases. The CDR3 is 17 residues long. Looked up from germline, CDR1 is SGHNT and CDR2 is YENEEA. V lost 1 base, J lost 5 bases, and 14 bases stayed unmatched. The CDR3 region has the DNA TGTGCCAGCAGCTTAGGAGGGAACAGGGGAACTCTCGACGAGCAGTACTTC. It translates to CASSLGGNRGTLDEQYF.

The J gene is TRBJ2-7, the V gene TRBV29-1; 9 bases are shared with TRBD2. Germline V lookup: CDR1 SQVTM, CDR2 ANQGSEA. This CDR3 spans 15 amino acids. V lost 6 bases to trimming and J lost 1 base; unmatched junction nucleotides: 10. For the CDR3, the DNA is TGCAGCGTCCTGAGACTAGCGGAATATTCCTACGAGCAGTACTTC. It encodes CSVLRLAEYSYEQYF.

The chain links TRBV10-3 to TRBJ1-2, with TRBD1 matching 7 bases. The junction had 7 bases not matched to a gene; V was cut back by 3 bases and J by 9 bases. This CDR3 comprises 13 residues. CDR1 is ENHRY, CDR2 SYGVKD, per germline. Written as DNA, the CDR3 is TGTGCCATCAGTGAACTACAGGGGATGAGCTACACCTTC. Its protein product is CAISELQGMSYTF.

The rearrangement joins TRBV4-1 to TRBJ1-5, with D perhaps TRBD1 (5 bases). V lost 3 bases and J 8 bases, leaving 20 bases between the germline ends. The CDR3 is 16 amino acids. Germline CDR1 is MGHRA and CDR2 is YSYEKL. This CDR3 reads CASSHRAGTGREPQHF. CDR3 in DNA: TGCGCCAGCAGCCACAGAGCCGGGACTGGCAGGGAGCCCCAGCATTTT.